The entry that follows covers one T cell receptor (beta chain) sequence. As yet, its antigen is unknown. This sample is part of a study of cytomegalovirus exposure and HLA in healthy donors. In the study overall: An earlier analysis identified 117 million unique TCR beta sequences in about 190 million T cells.

General study findings and limits: Later on, a genetic analysis was performed. It linked a missense variant in DCLRE1C with V- and J-gene trimming of TCR beta. While the bulk of TCR sequences proved rare, some public TCRs turned up in many donors.

The PCR used 60 Vbeta and 13 Jbeta primers. Here immunoSEQ multiplex PCR was the method, and the copy in TCRdb shows in-frame clones only, minus some. The sample consists of 130,000 or so clones, 77% of them appearing once. This TCR was recovered from a middle-aged woman in good health and CMV-seronegative. Sequences were obtained from PBMCs.

In DNA, the CDR3 is TGTGCCAGCAGCTTCGGGACTAGCGGGGGGATCTACAATGAGCAGTTCTTC. Its translation: CASSFGTSGGIYNEQFF. V and J are TRBV11-2 and TRBJ2-1, with 15 bases identical to TRBD2. The CDR3 totals 17 residues. V lost 3 bases and J lost 3; bases outside the gene matches: 3. The V gene's germline CDR1 is SGHAT and CDR2 FQNNGV.